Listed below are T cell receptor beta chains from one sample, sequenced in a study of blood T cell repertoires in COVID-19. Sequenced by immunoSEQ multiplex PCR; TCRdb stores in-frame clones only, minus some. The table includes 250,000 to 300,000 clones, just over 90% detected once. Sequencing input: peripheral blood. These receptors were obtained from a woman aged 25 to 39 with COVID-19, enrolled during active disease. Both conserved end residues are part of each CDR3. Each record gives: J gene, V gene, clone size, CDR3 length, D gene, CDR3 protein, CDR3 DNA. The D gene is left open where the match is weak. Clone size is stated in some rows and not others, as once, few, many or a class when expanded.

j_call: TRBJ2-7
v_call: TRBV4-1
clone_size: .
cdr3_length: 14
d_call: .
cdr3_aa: CASSVRDFSYEQYF
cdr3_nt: TGCGCCAGCAGCGTCCGGGACTTTTCCTACGAGCAGTACTTC

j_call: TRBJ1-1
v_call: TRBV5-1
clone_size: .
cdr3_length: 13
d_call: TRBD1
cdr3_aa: CASSAQGATEAFF
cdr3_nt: TGCGCCAGCAGCGCACAGGGGGCCACTGAAGCTTTCTTT

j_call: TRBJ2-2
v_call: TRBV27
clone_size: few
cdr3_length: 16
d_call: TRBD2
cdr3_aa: CASSVGGGRRTGELFF
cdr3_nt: TGTGCCAGCAGCGTTGGGGGCGGGAGGAGGACCGGGGAGCTGTTTTTT

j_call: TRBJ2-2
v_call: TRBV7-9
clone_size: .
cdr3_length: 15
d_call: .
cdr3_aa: CASSLNSGNTGELFF
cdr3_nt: TGTGCCAGCAGCTTGAATTCCGGGAACACCGGGGAGCTGTTTTTT

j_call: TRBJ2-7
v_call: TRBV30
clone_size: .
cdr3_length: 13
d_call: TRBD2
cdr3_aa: CAGTTSGAYEQYF
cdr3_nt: TGTGCCGGGACTACTAGCGGCGCCTACGAGCAGTACTTC

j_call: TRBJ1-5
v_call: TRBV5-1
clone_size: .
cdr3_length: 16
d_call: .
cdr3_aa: CASSLAVVYSNQPQHF
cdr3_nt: TGCGCCAGCAGCTTGGCGGTAGTTTATAGCAATCAGCCCCAGCATTTT

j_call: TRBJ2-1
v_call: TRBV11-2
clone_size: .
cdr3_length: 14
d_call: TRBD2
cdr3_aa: CASSPSGIYNEQFF
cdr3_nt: TGTGCCAGCAGCCCTAGCGGGATCTACAATGAGCAGTTCTTC

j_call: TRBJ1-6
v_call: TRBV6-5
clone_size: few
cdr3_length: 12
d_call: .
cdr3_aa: CASSPEISPLHF
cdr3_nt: TGTGCCAGCAGCCCCGAGATTTCACCCCTCCACTTT

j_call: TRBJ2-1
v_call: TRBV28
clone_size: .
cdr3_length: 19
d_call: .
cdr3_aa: CASSRTGGYTMSSSSGQFF
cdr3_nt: .

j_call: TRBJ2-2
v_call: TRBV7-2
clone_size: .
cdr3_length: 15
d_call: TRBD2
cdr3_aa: CASRWGLQRAGELFF
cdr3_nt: TGTGCCAGCAGATGGGGACTACAAAGGGCCGGGGAGCTGTTTTTT

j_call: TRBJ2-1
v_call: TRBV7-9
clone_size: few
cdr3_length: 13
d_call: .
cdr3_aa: CASSLATGNEQFF
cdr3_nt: TGTGCCAGCAGCTTAGCAACAGGGAATGAGCAGTTCTTC

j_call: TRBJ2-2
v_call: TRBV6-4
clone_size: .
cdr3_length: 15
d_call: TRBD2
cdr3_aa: CASSDSSGSTGELFF
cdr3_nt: TGTGCCAGCAGTGACTCTAGCGGGAGCACCGGGGAGCTGTTTTTT

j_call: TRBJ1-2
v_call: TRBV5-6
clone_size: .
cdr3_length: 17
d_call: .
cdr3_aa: CASSLDGYGGEAYGYTF
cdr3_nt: TGTGCCAGCAGCTTGGATGGGTACGGGGGTGAGGCTTATGGCTACACCTTC

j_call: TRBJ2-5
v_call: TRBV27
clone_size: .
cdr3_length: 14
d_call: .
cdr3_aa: CASSPVGGQETQYF
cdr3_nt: TGTGCCAGCAGTCCAGTGGGGGGCCAAGAGACCCAGTACTTC

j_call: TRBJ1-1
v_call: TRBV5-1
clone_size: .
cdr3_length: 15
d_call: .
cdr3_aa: CASSPRPGVDTEAFF
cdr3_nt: TGCGCCAGCAGCCCACGCCCGGGAGTTGACACTGAAGCTTTCTTT

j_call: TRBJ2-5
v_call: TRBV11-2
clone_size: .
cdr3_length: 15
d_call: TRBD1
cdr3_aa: CASSLAGTAQETQYF
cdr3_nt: TGTGCCAGCAGCTTAGCGGGGACAGCCCAAGAGACCCAGTACTTC